The TCR beta chain under discussion was sequenced for a study of blood T cell repertoires in COVID-19. The germline V gene encodes CDR1 SGHAT and CDR2 FQNNGV. The CDR3 spans 17 residues. Trimming took off 0 bases at V and 6 bases at J, with 18 bases between the two ends. Only in-frame clones appear in the TCRdb table, and some are missing; sequencing was by immunoSEQ multiplex PCR. The sample records fewer than 300,000 clones, about nine tenths being singletons. Sequenced: PBMCs or T cells enriched from blood (not recorded which). The sequence was obtained from a woman between 40 and 55 years old with acute COVID-19. The chain couples TRBV11-2 to TRBJ2-1; D ambiguous. This chain's CDR3 is CASSLEPSHPGVNEQFF. CDR3 DNA: TGTGCCAGCAGCTTAGAGCCCTCACATCCGGGTGTCAATGAGCAGTTCTTC.